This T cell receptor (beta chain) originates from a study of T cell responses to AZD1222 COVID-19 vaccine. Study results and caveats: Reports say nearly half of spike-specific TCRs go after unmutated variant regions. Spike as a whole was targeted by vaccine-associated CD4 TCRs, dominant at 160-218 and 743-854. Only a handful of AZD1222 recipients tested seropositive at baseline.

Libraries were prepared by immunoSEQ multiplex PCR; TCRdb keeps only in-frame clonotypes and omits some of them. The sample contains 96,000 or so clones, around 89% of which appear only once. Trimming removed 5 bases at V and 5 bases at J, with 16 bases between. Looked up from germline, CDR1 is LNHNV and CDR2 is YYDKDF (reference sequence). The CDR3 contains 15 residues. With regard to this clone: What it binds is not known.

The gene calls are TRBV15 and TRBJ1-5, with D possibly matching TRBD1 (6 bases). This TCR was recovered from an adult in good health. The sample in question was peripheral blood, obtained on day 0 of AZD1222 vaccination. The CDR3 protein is CATSSYRDTYQPQHF. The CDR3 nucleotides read TGTGCCACCAGCTCTTACCGGGACACTTATCAGCCCCAGCATTTT.